A single sample is the source of the 32 T cell receptor beta chains below, sequenced in a study of T-cell memory formation after mild COVID-19. Each CDR3 protein is one row after TCRdb ran MiXCR on the 5' RACE reads. This sample has 500,000 to 600,000 distinct CDR3 sequences, with roughly 18% found just once. The specimen was PBMCs or a T cell subset sorted from them (not recorded which). The receptor set was obtained from an adult woman who had mild COVID-19 (a few samples of this study predate the infection). Cell type and time point are not known.

The chain joins TRBV3-1 to TRBJ2-7; 10 bases match TRBD2. Germline V gene sequence: CDR1 LGHDT, CDR2 YNNKEL (reference sequence). The trim removed 0 bases at V and 2 bases at J, leaving 7 bases unmatched. The CDR3 runs 17 residues. This chain's CDR3 is CASSQEMWSGRAYEQYF. In nucleotides, the CDR3 is TGTGCCAGCAGCCAAGAGATGTGGAGCGGGAGGGCCTACGAGCAGTACTTC.

The J gene is TRBJ2-4, the V gene TRBV6-4; 14 nucleotides match TRBD2. This CDR3 contains 20 residues. Losses at the gene ends were 3 bases for V and 1 base for J; bases not matched to a gene: 11. Germline lookup yields CDR1 MRHNA and CDR2 SNTAGT. CDR3 nucleotide sequence: TGTGCCAGCAGTGAAGGCGGGACTAGCGGGAGTATGTGGGCCAAAAACATTCAGTACTTC. This translates into CASSEGGTSGSMWAKNIQYF.

V is TRBV12-3 or TRBV12-4 and J is TRBJ2-2; D is perhaps TRBD2 (6 bases). Trimming cost V 5 bases and J 5 bases, with 12 bases left between them. The CDR3 contains 14 residues. CDR3 sequence (DNA): TGTGCCAGCAGTACCGATGGACTAACCGGGGAGCTGTTTTTT. It codes for CASSTDGLTGELFF.

This clonotype was detected a few times. The chain combines TRBV29-1 with TRBJ1-1; 8 nucleotides line up with TRBD1. There are 15 residues in the CDR3. With 2 bases clipped from V and 0 bases from J, the junction kept 5 bases outside the gene matches. In germline, CDR1 is SQVTM, CDR2 ANQGSEA. Written as DNA, the CDR3 is TGCAGCGTTGAACCGGACAGGGTCCTGAACACTGAAGCTTTCTTT. Its protein product is CSVEPDRVLNTEAFF.

The chain has TRBV21-1 and TRBJ2-1. TRBV21-1 is marked as a pseudogene. The length of the CDR3 is 13 residues. CDR3 region: CPGRWVIYNEQFF. As DNA, the CDR3 is TGTCCAGGGCGTTGGGTAATTTACAATGAGCAGTTCTTC.

This clonotype has only a few counts. The V and J genes are TRBV18 and TRBJ2-7, with unresolved D. Per the germline V gene, CDR1 is KGHSH and CDR2 is LQKENI. Trimming removed 4 bases from V and 7 bases from J, with 23 bases in between. The CDR3 is 16 amino acids. CDR3 in DNA: TGTGCCAGCTCACTCCAGCGAGACGTGGCCAATCGGGAGCAGTACTTC. It encodes CASSLQRDVANREQYF.

The chain couples TRBV6-4 to TRBJ1-1, with 7 bases aligning to TRBD1. Germline V CDR1 and CDR2: MRHNA, SNTAGT. CDR3 size: 16 residues. Losses at the gene ends were 3 bases for V and 1 base for J; bases not matched to a gene: 8. For the CDR3, the DNA is TGTGCCAGCAGTGAATTCTCCGGGACAGAGAACACTGAAGCTTTCTTT. Amino acid sequence: CASSEFSGTENTEAFF.

This clonotype was found a few times. CDR3 DNA sequence: TGTGCCAGCAGGATACGGGGCTTCGGCACTGAAGCTTTCTTT. This encodes CASRIRGFGTEAFF. V usage is TRBV6-5 and J usage is TRBJ1-1, with a weak D call TRBD1 (5 bases). The germline V and J ends were trimmed by 6 bases and 4 bases, with 15 bases remaining between them. This CDR3 contains 14 residues. The V gene's germline CDR1 is MNHEY and CDR2 SVGAGI.

This clonotype has just a few counts. V and J are TRBV7-2 and TRBJ2-1; 7 nucleotides line up with TRBD1. With 5 bases clipped from V and 4 bases from J, the junction kept 8 bases outside the gene matches. The CDR3 has 15 amino acids. Germline V gene sequence: CDR1 SGHTA, CDR2 FQGNSA. In nucleotides, the CDR3 is TGTGCCAGCAGCCCCCGACAGGGCGTTTACAATGAGCAGTTCTTC. Its translation: CASSPRQGVYNEQFF.

This clonotype appeared a few times. J is TRBJ2-3 and V is TRBV3-1; 8 bases are shared with TRBD1. CDR3 length: 15 amino acids. The germline gives CDR1 LGHDT, CDR2 YNNKEL (reference sequence). The V and J ends lost 4 bases and 2 bases, in that order; junction bases with no gene match: 5. CDR3 sequence reads: CASSRGQGDTDTQYF. In DNA, the CDR3 is TGTGCCAGCAGCCGCGGACAGGGCGACACAGATACGCAGTATTTT.

There are a few counts of this clonotype. J is TRBJ1-1 and V is TRBV7-9; D may be TRBD1 (6 bases). Per the germline V gene, CDR1 is SEHNR and CDR2 is FQNEAQ (reference sequence). CDR3 length: 14 amino acids. V lost 1 base and J lost 4, with 10 bases in between. The chain's CDR3 is CASSLEQGTTEAFF. In DNA, the CDR3 is TGTGCCAGCAGCTTAGAACAGGGCACCACTGAAGCTTTCTTT. Drawing the rest from reference TRBV7-9 and TRBJ1-1, the complete variable domain is DTGVSQNPRHKITKRGQNVTFRCDPISEHNRLYWYRQTLGQGPEFLTYFQNEAQLEKSRLLSDRFSAERPKGSFSTLEIQRTEQGDSAMYLCASSLEQGTTEAFFGQGTRLTVV.

This clonotype was detected ten times or more. This chain connects TRBV9 to TRBJ2-7; D tentatively reads TRBD1 or TRBD2 (7 bases each). CDR1 is SGDLS, CDR2 YYNGEE, per germline. The length of the CDR3 is 15 residues. Trimming pared 3 bases from V and 2 bases from J, leaving 15 bases between. Here the CDR3 DNA reads TGTGCCAGCAGCGAGGGGAGGGGGCGGACCTACGAGCAGTACTTC. It yields the protein CASSEGRGRTYEQYF.

The chain joins TRBV25-1 to TRBJ2-7, with 8 bases that match TRBD2. The V and J ends lost 6 bases and 6 bases, in that order; junction bases with no gene match: 16. Germline V gene lookup returns CDR1 MGHDK and CDR2 SYGVNS. The CDR3 runs to 16 residues. CDR3 sequence reads: CASSQRVAGKGSEQYF. The CDR3 nucleotides read TGTGCCAGCAGCCAACGAGTAGCGGGAAAGGGCAGCGAGCAGTACTTC.

The J gene is TRBJ2-7, the V gene TRBV5-6, with a weak D call TRBD1 (6 bases). The CDR3 contains 16 residues. CDR1 is SGHDT and CDR2 is YYEEEE in the germline V gene. The V end lost 0 bases, the J end lost 2 bases, and 15 bases lay between the germline ends. CDR3 coding DNA: TGTGCCAGCAGCTTGGACAGGGCTGACATTACCTACGAGCAGTACTTC. Protein: CASSLDRADITYEQYF.

Many counts were recorded for this clonotype. The chain has TRBV12-3 or TRBV12-4 and TRBJ2-4; D gene uncertain. V gave up 1 base and J gave up 15 bases, with 13 bases separating them. CDR3 length equals 12 residues. CDR3 protein: CASSLVPGPWYF. In nucleotides, the CDR3 is TGTGCCAGCAGTTTAGTCCCCGGGCCCTGGTACTTC.

This clonotype was seen more than once but under ten times. This chain uses TRBV24-1 with TRBJ2-1; the match to TRBD2 covers 9 bases. Trimming cost V 5 bases and J 5 bases; bases outside gene matches: 3. CDR3 length: 14 residues. Germline values: CDR1 KGHDR, CDR2 SFDVKD. The DNA for the CDR3 is TGTGCCACCAGTGTGGCGGGGGGGAACAATGAGCAGTTCTTC. This codes for CATSVAGGNNEQFF.

The chain carries TRBV6-2 or TRBV6-3 and TRBJ2-7; 7 positions agree with TRBD2. Germline CDR1 is MNHEY and CDR2 is SVGEGT. J was trimmed by 1 base and V by 2 bases; bases with no gene match: 8. This CDR3 has 16 residues. The CDR3 sequence: CASSYPTASGSYEQYF. CDR3 bases: TGTGCCAGCAGTTACCCCACGGCTAGCGGTTCCTACGAGCAGTACTTC.

This clonotype was counted only a few times. The genes are TRBV4-2 and TRBJ2-3, with D unclear. Between the trimmed V and J ends, which lost 0 bases and 2 bases, there was a span of 12 bases. This CDR3 is 16 amino acids long. From germline, CDR1 is LGHNA and CDR2 YNFKEQ. The CDR3 spells CASSQDFSSSTDTQYF. CDR3 DNA: TGTGCCAGCAGCCAAGATTTTTCTAGTTCCACAGATACGCAGTATTTT.

The chain uses TRBV30 and TRBJ2-5, with 11 bases identical to TRBD2. The V gene end was trimmed by 2 bases and the J gene end by 5 bases; junction bases not matched to a gene: 7. The germline gives CDR1 GTSNPN, CDR2 SVGIG (reference sequence). CDR3 length: 15 residues. CDR3 residues: CAWSRSGGALETQYF. Here the CDR3 DNA reads TGTGCCTGGAGTCGTAGCGGGGGGGCTTTGGAGACCCAGTACTTC.

V usage is TRBV12-3 or TRBV12-4 and J usage is TRBJ1-1; no clear D gene. V was trimmed by 5 bases and J by 7 bases, leaving 11 bases between them. The CDR3 is 12 amino acids. The CDR3 loop reads CASSPDTIEAFF. The CDR3 nucleotides read TGTGCCAGCAGTCCCGACACCATTGAAGCTTTCTTT.

This chain joins TRBV7-3 and TRBJ1-6; tentative D call: TRBD1 (5 bases). Trimming removed 5 bases at V and 9 bases at J, with 29 bases between. This CDR3 spans 19 amino acids. The germline CDR1 and CDR2 sequences are SGHTA and FQGTGA. CDR3 amino acids: CASSLVGAGKNAVRSPLHF. The CDR3 nucleotides read TGTGCCAGCAGCCTCGTCGGGGCAGGGAAAAATGCAGTTCGTTCACCCCTCCACTTT. The variable domain in full, with the rest retrieved from reference TRBV7-3 and TRBJ1-6, is GAGVSQTPSNKVTEKGKYVELRCDPISGHTALYWYRQSLGQGPEFLIYFQGTGAADDSGLPNDRFFAVRPEGSVSTLKIQRTERGDSAVYLCASSLVGAGKNAVRSPLHFGNGTRLTVT.

In its sample, this clonotype was seen a few times. This sequence joins TRBV28 and TRBJ2-3; tentatively, D is TRBD1 (6 bases). Germline CDR1 is MDHEN and CDR2 is SYDVKM. CDR3 length: 21 amino acids. V lost 8 bases and J lost 2, with 35 bases in between. In nucleotides, the CDR3 is TGTGCCAGCTCCAACCGGTGGGACACGATCTTAAAGTTGGGAATCACAGATACGCAGTATTTT. Translating it yields CASSNRWDTILKLGITDTQYF.

This chain connects TRBV27 to TRBJ1-2, with D possibly TRBD1 on 5 matching bases. Per the germline V gene, CDR1 is MNHEY and CDR2 is SMNVEV (reference sequence). V was clipped by 3 bases and J by 4 bases, with 15 bases between them. The CDR3 has 15 amino acids. The CDR3 DNA follows: TGTGCCAGCAGTTTGGGAGCCCACAGGAGCTATGGCTACACCTTC. Protein product: CASSLGAHRSYGYTF.

This clonotype was seen many times. This chain joins TRBV6-6 and TRBJ2-5; 11 bases map to TRBD2. Losses at the gene ends were 5 bases for V and 1 base for J; bases not matched to a gene: 3. The CDR3 runs to 15 residues. Germline V lookup: CDR1 MNHNY, CDR2 SVGAGI (reference sequence). CDR3 DNA sequence: TGTGCCAGCAGTCCGCTAGCGGGAGGCCAAGAGACCCAGTACTTC. Its translation is CASSPLAGGQETQYF.

This clonotype has just a few counts. The V call is TRBV27, the J call TRBJ2-2; D is undetermined. V was shortened by 0 bases and J by 1 base, with 6 bases between the two germline ends. CDR3 size: 15 residues. Germline CDR1 and CDR2: MNHEY and SMNVEV (reference sequence). As DNA, the CDR3 is TGTGCCAGCAGTTTATCATGGGGGAACACCGGGGAGCTGTTTTTT. Translated, it gives CASSLSWGNTGELFF.

This clonotype was recorded a few times. This chain uses TRBV12-3 or TRBV12-4 with TRBJ1-2, with D possibly TRBD1 on 6 matching bases. This CDR3 has 13 amino acids. Trimming took 6 bases from V and 4 from J, leaving 12 bases between them. In DNA form, the CDR3 reads TGTGCCAGCAGCAAACAGGGTCCCTATGGCTACACCTTC. Protein sequence: CASSKQGPYGYTF.

This clonotype was seen at least ten times. The rearrangement uses TRBV12-3 or TRBV12-4 and TRBJ2-2; no reliable D call. This CDR3 has 14 residues. Trimming took 1 base from V and 1 from J, leaving 4 bases between them. The CDR3, as DNA: TGTGCCAGCAGTTTAGTACAGAACACCGGGGAGCTGTTTTTT. Translation gives CASSLVQNTGELFF.

This clonotype was found many times. The chain combines TRBV4-2 with TRBJ2-3; D uncertain. Trimming pared 3 bases from V and 0 bases from J, leaving 13 bases between. This CDR3 is built from 16 residues. From germline, CDR1 is LGHNA and CDR2 YNFKEQ. The CDR3 reads CASSQSGRISTDTQYF. The CDR3 DNA follows: TGTGCCAGCAGCCAGTCAGGACGGATCAGCACAGATACGCAGTATTTT.

The gene calls are TRBV12-3 or TRBV12-4 and TRBJ2-1; maybe TRBD1 (6 bases). The CDR3 contains 12 residues. Trimming took 5 bases from V and 12 from J, leaving 14 bases between them. CDR3 DNA: TGTGCCAGCAGTCCGACAGGAAAGACGCAGTTCTTC. Its protein is CASSPTGKTQFF.

This clonotype appeared a few times. The chain is built from TRBV29-1 and TRBJ1-3; D gene uncertain. This CDR3 has 10 residues. V lost 5 bases, J lost 7 bases, and 6 bases lay in between. Germline values: CDR1 SQVTM, CDR2 ANQGSEA. The CDR3 DNA follows: TGCAGCGTTCAAGGGAACACCATATATTTT. Translated, it gives CSVQGNTIYF.

The V and J genes are TRBV9 and TRBJ2-2; D unresolved. V dropped 5 bases and J dropped 5 bases, with 13 bases sitting between them. The CDR3 contains 14 residues. The germline V gene has CDR1 SGDLS and CDR2 YYNGEE. The CDR3 coding sequence is TGTGCCAGCAGAGCCCCCCCTGGAACCGGGGAGCTGTTTTTT. This codes for CASRAPPGTGELFF.

V is TRBV18 and J is TRBJ1-1, with D tentatively TRBD1 (5 bases). CDR3 length: 15 residues. Looked up from germline, CDR1 is KGHSH and CDR2 is LQKENI. V was shortened by 3 bases and J by 1 base, with 12 bases between the two germline ends. DNA for the CDR3: TGTGCCAGCTCACCCCTCGCGGGGACGAACACTGAAGCTTTCTTT. Its protein product is CASSPLAGTNTEAFF.